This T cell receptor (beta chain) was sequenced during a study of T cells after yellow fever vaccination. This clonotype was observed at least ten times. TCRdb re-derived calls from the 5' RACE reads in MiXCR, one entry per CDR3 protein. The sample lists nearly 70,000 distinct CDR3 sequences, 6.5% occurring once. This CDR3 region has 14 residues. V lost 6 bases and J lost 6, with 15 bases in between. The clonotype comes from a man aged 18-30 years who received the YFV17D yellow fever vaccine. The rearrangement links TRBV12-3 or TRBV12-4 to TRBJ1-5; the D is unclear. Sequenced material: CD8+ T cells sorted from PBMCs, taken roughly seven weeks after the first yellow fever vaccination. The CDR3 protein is CASSPTEGPQPQHF. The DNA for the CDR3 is TGTGCCAGCAGCCCCACAGAGGGCCCTCAGCCCCAGCATTTT.